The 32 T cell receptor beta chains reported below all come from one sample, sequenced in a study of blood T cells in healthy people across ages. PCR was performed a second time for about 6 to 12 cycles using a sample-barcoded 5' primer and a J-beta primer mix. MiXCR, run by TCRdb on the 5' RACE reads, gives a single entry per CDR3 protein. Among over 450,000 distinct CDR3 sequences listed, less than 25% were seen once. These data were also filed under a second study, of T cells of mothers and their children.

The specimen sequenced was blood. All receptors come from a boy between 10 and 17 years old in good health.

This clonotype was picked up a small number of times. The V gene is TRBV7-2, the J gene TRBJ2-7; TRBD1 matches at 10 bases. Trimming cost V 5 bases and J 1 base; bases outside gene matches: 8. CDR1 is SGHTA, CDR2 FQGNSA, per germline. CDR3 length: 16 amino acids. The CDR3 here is CASSARQGALSYEQYF. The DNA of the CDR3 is TGTGCCAGCAGCGCACGACAGGGGGCCCTTTCCTACGAGCAGTACTTC.

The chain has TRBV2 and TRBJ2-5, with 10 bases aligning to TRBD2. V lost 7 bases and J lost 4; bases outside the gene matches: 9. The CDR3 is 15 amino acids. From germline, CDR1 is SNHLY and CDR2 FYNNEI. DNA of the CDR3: TGTGCCAGCATCTTGGGGCTAGCGGGGGCAGAGACCCAGTACTTC. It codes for CASILGLAGAETQYF. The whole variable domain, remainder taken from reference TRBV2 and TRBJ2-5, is EPEVTQTPSHQVTQMGQEVILRCVPISNHLYFYWYRQILGQKVEFLVSFYNNEISEKSEIFDDQFSVERPDGSNFTLKIRSTKLEDSAMYFCASILGLAGAETQYFGPGTRLLVL.

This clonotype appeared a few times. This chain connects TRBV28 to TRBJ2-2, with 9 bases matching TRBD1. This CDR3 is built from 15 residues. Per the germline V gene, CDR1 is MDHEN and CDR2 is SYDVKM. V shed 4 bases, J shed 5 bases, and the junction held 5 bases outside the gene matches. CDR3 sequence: CASSWGQGSTGELFF. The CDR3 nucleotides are TGTGCCAGCAGTTGGGGACAGGGAAGTACCGGGGAGCTGTTTTTT.

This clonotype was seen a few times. The CDR3, as DNA: TGTGCCAGCTCACCATGGGGCGGGGCCCAAGAGACCCAGTACTTC. Translation gives CASSPWGGAQETQYF. The chain recombines TRBV18 with TRBJ2-5; tentative D call: TRBD2 (6 bases). The CDR3 is made up of 15 amino acids. V shed 2 bases and J shed 1 base, with 11 bases lying between them. Germline lookup yields CDR1 KGHSH and CDR2 LQKENI.

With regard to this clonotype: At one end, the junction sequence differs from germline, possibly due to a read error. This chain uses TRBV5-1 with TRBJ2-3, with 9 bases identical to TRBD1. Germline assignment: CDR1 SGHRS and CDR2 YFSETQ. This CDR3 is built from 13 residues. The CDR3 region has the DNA TGCGCCAGCAGCGTGGGACAGGGTCTATGGTGGGATTTT. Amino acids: CASSVGQGLWWDF.

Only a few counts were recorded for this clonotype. The CDR3 here is CASSQNAGHLNTEAFF. CDR3 sequence (DNA): TGTGCCAGCAGCCAGAACGCCGGACACTTGAACACTGAAGCTTTCTTT. V usage is TRBV7-2 and J usage is TRBJ1-1; D perhaps matches TRBD1 (5 bases). The CDR3 totals 16 residues. With 5 bases removed from V and 0 bases from J, the gap between germline ends came to 16 bases. Per germline, CDR1 SGHTA and CDR2 FQGNSA.

The CDR3 sequence: CASSDETSYNEQFF. The CDR3 DNA reads TGTGCCAGCAGTGACGAGACTAGCTACAATGAGCAGTTCTTC. This chain links TRBV2 with TRBJ2-1; tentative D call: TRBD2 (6 bases). The V and J ends lost 3 bases and 3 bases respectively, with 9 bases between them. The CDR3 has 14 residues. Germline CDR1 and CDR2: SNHLY and FYNNEI.

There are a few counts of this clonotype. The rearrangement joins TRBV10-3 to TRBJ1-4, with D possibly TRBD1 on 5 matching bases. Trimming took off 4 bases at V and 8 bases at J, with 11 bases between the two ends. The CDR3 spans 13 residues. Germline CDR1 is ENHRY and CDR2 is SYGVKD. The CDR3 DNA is TGTGCCATCAGTGGGGACGGTTGGGAAAAACTGTTTTTT. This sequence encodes CAISGDGWEKLFF.

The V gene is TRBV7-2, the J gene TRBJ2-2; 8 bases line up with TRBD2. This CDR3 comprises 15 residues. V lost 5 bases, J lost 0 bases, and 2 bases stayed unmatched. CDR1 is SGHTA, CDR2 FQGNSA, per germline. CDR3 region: CASSTAGANTGELFF. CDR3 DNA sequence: TGTGCCAGCAGCACAGCGGGAGCGAACACCGGGGAGCTGTTTTTT.

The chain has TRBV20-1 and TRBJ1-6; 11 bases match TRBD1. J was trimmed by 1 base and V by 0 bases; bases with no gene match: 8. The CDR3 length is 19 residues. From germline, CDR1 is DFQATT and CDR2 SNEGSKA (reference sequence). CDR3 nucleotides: TGCAGTGCTAGAGATCCGGGACAGGGGGAGTGGTCCTATAATTCACCCCTCCACTTT. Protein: CSARDPGQGEWSYNSPLHF.

DNA for the CDR3: TGTGCCAGCAGTTACCAGCGGACAGTCGGCTATGGCTACACCTTC. Translated, it gives CASSYQRTVGYGYTF. The chain recombines TRBV6-2 or TRBV6-3 with TRBJ1-2; tentative D call: TRBD1 (6 bases). CDR1 MNHEY and CDR2 SVGEGT come from the germline V gene. V lost 2 bases, J lost 4 bases, and 14 bases lay in between. The CDR3 consists of 15 residues.

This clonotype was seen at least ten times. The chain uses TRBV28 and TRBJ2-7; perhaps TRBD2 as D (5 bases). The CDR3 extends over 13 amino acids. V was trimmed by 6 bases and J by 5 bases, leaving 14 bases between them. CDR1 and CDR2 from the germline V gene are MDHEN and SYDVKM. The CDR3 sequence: CASSRQLVNEQYF. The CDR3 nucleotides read TGTGCCAGCAGCCGACAACTAGTGAACGAGCAGTACTTC.

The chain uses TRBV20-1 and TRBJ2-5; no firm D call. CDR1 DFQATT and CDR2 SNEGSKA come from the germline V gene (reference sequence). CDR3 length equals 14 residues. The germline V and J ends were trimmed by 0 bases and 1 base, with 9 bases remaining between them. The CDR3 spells CSARDTAIQETQYF. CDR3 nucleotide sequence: TGCAGTGCTAGAGATACCGCCATCCAAGAGACCCAGTACTTC.

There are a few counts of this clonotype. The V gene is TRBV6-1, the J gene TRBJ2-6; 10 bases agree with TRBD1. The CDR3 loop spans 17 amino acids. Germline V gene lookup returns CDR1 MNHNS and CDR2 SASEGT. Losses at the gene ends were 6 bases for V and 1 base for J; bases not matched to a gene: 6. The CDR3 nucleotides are TGTGCCAGCAGCCTCCGGGACAGGGGATCTGGGGCCAACGTCCTGACTTTC. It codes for CASSLRDRGSGANVLTF.

The CDR3 coding sequence is TGTGCCAGCAGTCCCAGTCAGGGTCGCAATCAGCCCCAGCATTTT. It codes for CASSPSQGRNQPQHF. The rearrangement joins TRBV27 to TRBJ1-5, with D tentatively TRBD1 (5 bases). CDR1 is MNHEY, CDR2 SMNVEV, per germline (reference sequence). The CDR3 totals 15 residues. Trimming took 5 bases from V and 2 from J, leaving 13 bases between them.

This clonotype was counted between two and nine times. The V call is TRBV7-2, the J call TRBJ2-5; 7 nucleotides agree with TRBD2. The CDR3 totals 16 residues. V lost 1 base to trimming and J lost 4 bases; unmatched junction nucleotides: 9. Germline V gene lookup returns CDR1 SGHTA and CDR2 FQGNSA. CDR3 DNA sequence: TGTGCCAGCAGCTTAGACCGTGGTGTAGCGGGAGAGACCCAGTACTTC. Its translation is CASSLDRGVAGETQYF.

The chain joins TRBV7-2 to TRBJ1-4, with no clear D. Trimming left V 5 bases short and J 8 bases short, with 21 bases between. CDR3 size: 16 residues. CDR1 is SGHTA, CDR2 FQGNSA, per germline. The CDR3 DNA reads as TGTGCCAGCAGCCTCCCCCGCGCCCCCGAAAGGGAAAAACTGTTTTTT. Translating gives CASSLPRAPEREKLFF.

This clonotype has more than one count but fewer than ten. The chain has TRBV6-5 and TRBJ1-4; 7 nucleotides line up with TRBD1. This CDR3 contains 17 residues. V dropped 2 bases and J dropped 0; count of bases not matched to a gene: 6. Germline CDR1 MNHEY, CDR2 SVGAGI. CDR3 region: CASSYVLGGTTNEKLFF. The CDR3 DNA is TGTGCCAGCAGTTACGTCCTAGGGGGCACAACTAATGAAAAACTGTTTTTT.

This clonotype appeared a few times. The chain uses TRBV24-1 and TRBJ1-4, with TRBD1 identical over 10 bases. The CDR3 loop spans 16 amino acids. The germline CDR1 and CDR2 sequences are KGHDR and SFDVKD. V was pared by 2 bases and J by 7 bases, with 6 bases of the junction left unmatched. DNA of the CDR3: TGTGCCACCAGTGATTCAGGGACAGGGGAAAGTGAAAAACTGTTTTTT. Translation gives CATSDSGTGESEKLFF.

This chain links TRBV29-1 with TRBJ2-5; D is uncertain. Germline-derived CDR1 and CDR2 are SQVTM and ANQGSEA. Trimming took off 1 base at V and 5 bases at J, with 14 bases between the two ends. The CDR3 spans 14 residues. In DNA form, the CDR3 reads TGCAGCGTTGAAGGACGGGTCAGTGTGGAGACCCAGTACTTC. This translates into CSVEGRVSVETQYF.

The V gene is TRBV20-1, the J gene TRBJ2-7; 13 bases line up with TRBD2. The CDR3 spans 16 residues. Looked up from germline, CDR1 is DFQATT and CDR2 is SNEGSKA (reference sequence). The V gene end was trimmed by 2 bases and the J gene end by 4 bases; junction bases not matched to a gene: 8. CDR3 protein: CSARSWSLAGGYEQYF. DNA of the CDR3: TGCAGTGCTAGATCGTGGTCACTAGCGGGGGGGTACGAGCAGTACTTC.

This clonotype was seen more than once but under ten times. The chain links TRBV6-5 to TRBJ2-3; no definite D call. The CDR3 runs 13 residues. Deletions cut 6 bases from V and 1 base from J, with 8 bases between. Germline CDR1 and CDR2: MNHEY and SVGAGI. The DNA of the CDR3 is TGTGCCAGCAGGCGGTCTGGCACAGATACGCAGTATTTT. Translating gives CASRRSGTDTQYF.

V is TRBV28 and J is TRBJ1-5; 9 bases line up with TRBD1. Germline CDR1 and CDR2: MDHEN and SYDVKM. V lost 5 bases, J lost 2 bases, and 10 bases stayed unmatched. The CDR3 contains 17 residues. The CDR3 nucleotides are TGTGCCAGCAGTGGGACAGGGTCGGGGTATGGCAATCAGCCCCAGCATTTT. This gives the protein CASSGTGSGYGNQPQHF.

The CDR3 DNA sequence: TGTGCCAGCAGCTGGGGACAGGGTGGCTCTGGAAACACCATATATTTT. Amino acids: CASSWGQGGSGNTIYF. The chain is built from TRBV7-9 and TRBJ1-3; TRBD1 matches at 9 bases. The length of the CDR3 is 16 residues. Germline V gene lookup returns CDR1 SEHNR and CDR2 FQNEAQ (reference sequence). The ends lost 4 bases at V and 0 bases at J; junction bases unmatched: 4.

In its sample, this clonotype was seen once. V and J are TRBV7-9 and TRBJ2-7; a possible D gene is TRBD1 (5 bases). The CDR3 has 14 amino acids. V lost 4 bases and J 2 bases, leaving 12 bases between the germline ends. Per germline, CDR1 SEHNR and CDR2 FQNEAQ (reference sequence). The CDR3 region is CASSSSTDPYEQYF. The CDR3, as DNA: TGTGCCAGCAGCTCATCGACAGATCCCTACGAGCAGTACTTC. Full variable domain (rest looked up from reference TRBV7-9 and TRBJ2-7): DTGVSQNPRHKITKRGQNVTFRCDPISEHNRLYWYRQTLGQGPEFLTYFQNEAQLEKSRLLSDRFSAERPKGSFSTLEIQRTEQGDSAMYLCASSSSTDPYEQYFGPGTRLTVT.

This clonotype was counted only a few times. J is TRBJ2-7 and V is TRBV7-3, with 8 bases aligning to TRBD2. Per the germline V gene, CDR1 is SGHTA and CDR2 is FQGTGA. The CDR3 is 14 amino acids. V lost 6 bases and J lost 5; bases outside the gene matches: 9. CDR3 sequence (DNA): TGTGCCAGCAGTATAGCGGGGCCGGGCCACGAGCAGTACTTC. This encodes CASSIAGPGHEQYF.

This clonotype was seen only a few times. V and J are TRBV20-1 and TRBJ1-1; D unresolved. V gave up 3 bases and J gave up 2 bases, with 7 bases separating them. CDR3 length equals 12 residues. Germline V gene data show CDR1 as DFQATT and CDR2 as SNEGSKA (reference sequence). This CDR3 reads CSASIHNTEAFF. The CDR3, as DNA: TGCAGTGCTAGCATACATAACACTGAAGCTTTCTTT.

The CDR3 reads CASSSISSYEQYF. Written as DNA, the CDR3 is TGTGCCAGCAGCTCGATCAGCTCCTACGAGCAGTACTTC. This chain uses TRBV7-2 with TRBJ2-7; D is undetermined. Germline CDR1 is SGHTA and CDR2 is FQGNSA. The CDR3 spans 13 residues. Trimming cost V 4 bases and J 0 bases, with 7 bases left between them.

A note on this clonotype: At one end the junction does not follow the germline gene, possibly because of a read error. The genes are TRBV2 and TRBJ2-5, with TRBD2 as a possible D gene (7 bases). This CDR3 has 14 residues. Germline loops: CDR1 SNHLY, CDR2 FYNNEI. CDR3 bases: TGTGCCAGCAACCCCTTTGGGGGGGCAGAGACCCAGCACTTC. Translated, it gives CASNPFGGAETQHF.

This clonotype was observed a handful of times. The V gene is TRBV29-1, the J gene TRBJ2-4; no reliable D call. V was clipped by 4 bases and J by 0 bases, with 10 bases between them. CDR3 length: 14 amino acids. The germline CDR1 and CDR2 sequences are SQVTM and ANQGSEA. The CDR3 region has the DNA TGCAGCGTTGCTGGTAGACTAGCCAAAAACATTCAGTACTTC. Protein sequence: CSVAGRLAKNIQYF.

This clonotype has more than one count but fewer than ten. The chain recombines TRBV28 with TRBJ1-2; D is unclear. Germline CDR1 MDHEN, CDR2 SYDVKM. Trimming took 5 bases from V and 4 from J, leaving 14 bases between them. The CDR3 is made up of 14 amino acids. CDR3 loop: CASSENGPLYGYTF. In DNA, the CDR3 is TGTGCCAGCAGTGAGAATGGACCTCTCTATGGCTACACCTTC.

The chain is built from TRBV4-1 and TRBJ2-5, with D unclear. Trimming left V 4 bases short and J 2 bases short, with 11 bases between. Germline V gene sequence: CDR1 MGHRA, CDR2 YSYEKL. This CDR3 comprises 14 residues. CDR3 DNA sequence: TGCGCCAGCAGCCTCTTATGGGGACAAGAGACCCAGTACTTC. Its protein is CASSLLWGQETQYF.